The 7 T cell receptor beta chains presented below share a single source sample, sequenced in a study of long-term antiretroviral therapy in people with HIV. Survey-level immunoSEQ v3.0 assays were run. Some clones are missing from TCRdb's copy, which holds only in-frame ones; the method was immunoSEQ multiplex PCR. The sample lists 15,000 or so clones; about four fifths were seen once. The input for sequencing was unsorted PBMCs, taken at the start of antiretroviral therapy. These receptor sequences come from a man in his thirties or forties with HIV.

V usage is TRBV27 and J usage is TRBJ1-5, with D unclear. CDR1 MNHEY and CDR2 SMNVEV come from the germline V gene (reference sequence). Trimming left V 4 bases short and J 0 bases short, with 13 bases between. There are 16 residues in the CDR3. The CDR3 coding sequence is TGTGCCAGCAGTTCCACAGTTGCTTATAGCAATCAGCCCCAGCATTTT. Protein: CASSSTVAYSNQPQHF.

This chain joins TRBV25-1 and TRBJ1-1; weak D call: TRBD1 (5 bases). The ends were cut back, 4 bases at V and 4 bases at J, with 13 bases in the middle. CDR1 and CDR2 from the germline V gene are MGHDK and SYGVNS. CDR3 length equals 14 residues. As DNA, the CDR3 is TGTGCCAGCAGTGCCGGGGCCCGGGGCACTGAAGCTTTCTTT. It yields the protein CASSAGARGTEAFF.

V usage is TRBV5-5 and J usage is TRBJ2-7; maybe TRBD2 (6 bases). Per the germline V gene, CDR1 is SGHKS and CDR2 is YYEKEE (reference sequence). Between the trimmed V and J ends, which lost 2 bases and 6 bases, there was a span of 12 bases. The CDR3 contains 13 residues. In nucleotides, the CDR3 is TGTGCCAGCAGCTTACCAGGGAGGAGCGAGCAGTACTTC. Amino acids: CASSLPGRSEQYF. The full variable domain, with the rest looked up from reference TRBV5-5 and TRBJ2-7, is DAGVTQSPTHLIKTRGQQVTLRCSPISGHKSVSWYQQVLGQGPQFIFQYYEKEERGRGNFPDRFSARQFPNYSSELNVNALLLGDSALYLCASSLPGRSEQYFGPGTRLTVT.

This clone has more than one count but fewer than ten. The rearrangement uses TRBV30 and TRBJ1-1, with unresolved D. Germline values: CDR1 GTSNPN, CDR2 SVGIG (reference sequence). The V end lost 2 bases, the J end lost 1 base, and 11 bases lay between the germline ends. The CDR3 is made up of 14 amino acids. The CDR3 DNA sequence: TGTGCCTGGAGTTACGGACTATCGAACACTGAAGCTTTCTTT. Amino acids: CAWSYGLSNTEAFF.

In DNA form, the CDR3 reads TGTGCCGTCGGGACTACAGCACCAGCGGCCCAGTACTTC. It translates to CAVGTTAPAAQYF. This sequence joins TRBV6-1 and TRBJ2-5; 7 bases agree with TRBD2. With 11 bases clipped from V and 9 bases from J, the junction kept 15 bases outside the gene matches. This CDR3 is 13 amino acids long. Germline V lookup: CDR1 MNHNS, CDR2 SASEGT.

The rearrangement joins TRBV19 to TRBJ1-6; no clear D. There are 13 residues in the CDR3. The V end lost 5 bases, the J end lost 7 bases, and 9 bases lay between the germline ends. Germline lookup yields CDR1 LNHDA and CDR2 SQIVND (reference sequence). The CDR3 here is CASSPAHNSPLHF. The CDR3 DNA sequence: TGTGCCAGTAGTCCCGCACACAATTCACCCCTCCACTTT.

The J gene is TRBJ1-5, the V gene TRBV2, with D possibly being TRBD1 (5 bases). The V end lost 5 bases, the J end lost 2 bases, and 10 bases lay between the germline ends. CDR1 and CDR2 from the germline V gene are SNHLY and FYNNEI. CDR3 length: 14 residues. CDR3 sequence reads: CASSLGVGNQPQHF. DNA for the CDR3: TGTGCCAGCAGTCTGGGGGTTGGCAATCAGCCCCAGCATTTT.